Below, 27 T cell receptor beta chains from the same sample are listed, as sequenced in a study of response to subunit inactivated influenza vaccine (dated 2018 in TCRdb). The protocol used for the library was RT-PCR. Sequencing relied on an Illumina HiSeq 2500. Through fastp at Q25 and MiXCR, TCRdb rebuilt clones from the public reads, retaining in-frame beta chains. Merged by CDR3 protein, the rows form single entries marked with the most common genes and DNA. The sample table holds roughly 150,000 distinct CDR3 sequences, of which approximately 10% were seen once. The ten top clones hold roughly 12% of the sample. The time point label, read with the paper, signifies: 40 to 45 days after influenza vaccine administration. This specimen was non-naive T cells sorted from PBMCs, taken more than 35 days after vaccination. The sample's cell subset or site label, in plain terms: memory T cell fraction. The receptors originated from a man over 45 who received an inactivated influenza vaccine. Donor details come from another sample of the same person, matched by shared clones.

This clonotype was found a few times. The CDR3, as DNA: TGTGCCAGCTCGCCCGGGACAGGGACCAATGAGCAGTTCTTC. Translating it yields CASSPGTGTNEQFF. This chain joins TRBV18 and TRBJ2-1; 9 bases map to TRBD1. Trimming cost V 6 bases and J 6 bases; bases outside gene matches: 6. CDR1 is KGHSH, CDR2 LQKENI, per germline. CDR3 length equals 14 residues.

This clonotype was seen more than once but under ten times. A junction end diverges from the germline sequence, so it may reflect a read error. V is TRBV7-2 and J is TRBJ2-2; D may be TRBD2 (6 bases). This CDR3 has 15 amino acids. Looked up from germline, CDR1 is SGHTA and CDR2 is FQGNSA. DNA of the CDR3: TGTGCCAGCAGCGGTACTAACTTGAACACCGGGGGGCTGTTTTTT. It is translated as CASSGTNLNTGGLFF.

This sequence joins TRBV9 and TRBJ1-6; D uncertain. The CDR3 is 14 residues long. V lost 0 bases, J lost 7 bases, and 8 bases lay in between. Looked up from germline, CDR1 is SGDLS and CDR2 is YYNGEE. This chain's CDR3 is CASSVGGENSPLHF. Here the CDR3 DNA reads TGTGCCAGCAGCGTAGGGGGTGAAAATTCACCCCTCCACTTT.

This CDR3 reads CSVELAGDTNNEQFF. Here the CDR3 DNA reads TGCAGCGTTGAACTAGCGGGAGATACTAACAATGAGCAGTTCTTC. The chain recombines TRBV29-1 with TRBJ2-1; 10 nucleotides match TRBD2. In germline, CDR1 is SQVTM, CDR2 ANQGSEA. The CDR3 has 15 residues. The V gene end was trimmed by 2 bases and the J gene end by 5 bases; junction bases not matched to a gene: 6.

The chain joins TRBV20-1 to TRBJ2-7; TRBD2 matches 11 bases. The J segment lost 3 bases and the V segment lost 0 bases, leaving 7 bases of the junction unmatched. The germline CDR1 and CDR2 sequences are DFQATT and SNEGSKA (reference sequence). The CDR3 runs 16 residues. The CDR3 region is CSARDPLSGRGYEQYF. Written as DNA, the CDR3 is TGCAGTGCTAGAGACCCGCTTAGCGGGAGGGGCTACGAGCAGTACTTC.

In its sample, this clonotype was seen a few times. In DNA, the CDR3 is TGTGCCAGCAGCTTAGGCGGGGCCCCCCACAATGAGCAGTTCTTC. Translating it yields CASSLGGAPHNEQFF. V gene TRBV11-2 combines with J gene TRBJ2-1; the D gene is possibly TRBD2 (6 bases). The CDR3 consists of 15 residues. Germline CDR1 reads SGHAT; CDR2 reads FQNNGV. V shed 1 base and J shed 5 bases, with 12 bases lying between them.

The table lists this clonotype with a few counts. This chain joins TRBV4-3 and TRBJ2-7, with TRBD1 matching 8 bases. V lost 0 bases, J lost 3 bases, and 4 bases stayed unmatched. This CDR3 spans 15 amino acids. Germline CDR1 and CDR2: LGHNA and YSLEER. As DNA, the CDR3 is TGCGCCAGCAGCCAAGATCCAGGGGGCCTCTACGAGCAGTACTTC. Protein product: CASSQDPGGLYEQYF.

This clonotype was counted only a few times. The chain couples TRBV12-3 or TRBV12-4 to TRBJ1-4, with 9 bases fitting TRBD1. The junction had 4 bases not matched to a gene; V was cut back by 6 bases and J by 8 bases. CDR3 length: 13 residues. The CDR3 loop is CASRQDRGEKLFF. The CDR3 DNA is TGTGCCAGCAGGCAGGACAGGGGCGAAAAACTGTTTTTT.

This clonotype was observed at least ten times. This chain links TRBV3-1 with TRBJ1-5; the D gene is possibly TRBD1 (5 bases). Trimming took 5 bases from V and 3 from J, leaving 14 bases between them. The CDR3 has 15 residues. Germline V gene sequence: CDR1 LGHDT, CDR2 YNNKEL (reference sequence). The CDR3: CASSSGPGLNQPQHF. The CDR3, as DNA: TGTGCCAGCAGCTCTGGGCCGGGGCTCAATCAGCCCCAGCATTTT.

The chain has TRBV3-1 and TRBJ2-1; tentatively, D is TRBD1 (6 bases). This CDR3 contains 15 residues. CDR1 LGHDT and CDR2 YNNKEL come from the germline V gene (reference sequence). Trimming stripped 2 bases from V and 5 bases from J, with 13 bases between. The DNA of the CDR3 is TGTGCCAGCAGCCAATACCGGGACATCAACAATGAGCAGTTCTTC. This codes for CASSQYRDINNEQFF.

This clonotype was observed at least ten times. CDR3 amino acids: CASSFGFGSYNEQFF. CDR3 sequence (DNA): TGCGCCAGCAGCTTCGGGTTTGGCTCCTACAATGAGCAGTTCTTC. The rearrangement links TRBV5-1 to TRBJ2-1; D unresolved. CDR1 SGHRS and CDR2 YFSETQ come from the germline V gene. The CDR3 consists of 15 residues. V was cut by 2 bases and J by 0 bases, with 9 bases left in between. The complete variable domain, with remaining parts taken from reference TRBV5-1 and TRBJ2-1, reads KAGVTQTPRYLIKTRGQQVTLSCSPISGHRSVSWYQQTPGQGLQFLFEYFSETQRNKGNFPGRFSGRQFSNSRSEMNVSTLELGDSALYLCASSFGFGSYNEQFFGPGTRLTVL.

This clonotype showed up many times. The chain carries TRBV6-2 or TRBV6-3 and TRBJ2-7, with 7 positions matching TRBD1. The CDR3 is made up of 13 amino acids. The junction had 6 bases not matched to a gene; V was cut back by 6 bases and J by 4 bases. Looked up from germline, CDR1 is MNHEY and CDR2 is SVGEGT. CDR3 protein: CASSRTGRYEQYF. The DNA of the CDR3 is TGTGCCAGCAGCCGGACAGGTCGATACGAGCAGTACTTC.

This clonotype was counted a few times. The junction shows a germline mismatch at one end, possibly a read error. This chain uses TRBV12-3 or TRBV12-4 with TRBJ1-1; the match to TRBD1 covers 7 bases. The CDR3 is made up of 14 amino acids. CDR3 bases: TGTGCCAGCAGAAAGGGACAGACAAACACCGAAGCTTTCTTT. It specifies CASRKGQTNTEAFF.

This CDR3 reads CASSHRGQGQTEKLFF. The CDR3 nucleotides are TGTGCCAGCAGCCACCGGGGACAGGGCCAGACTGAAAAACTGTTTTTT. The V gene is TRBV14, the J gene TRBJ1-4, with 9 bases that match TRBD1. Germline V gene data show CDR1 as SGHDN and CDR2 as FVKESK. The CDR3 is 16 amino acids. Trimming took 3 bases from V and 7 from J; bases not matched to a gene: 9.

This clonotype was detected many times. V usage is TRBV9 and J usage is TRBJ1-1, with 9 nucleotides matching TRBD1. Germline lookup yields CDR1 SGDLS and CDR2 YYNGEE. This CDR3 is 15 amino acids long. Trimming took 1 base from V and 6 from J; bases not matched to a gene: 7. The CDR3 here is CASSVSPGQGAEAFF. CDR3 nucleotides: TGTGCCAGCAGCGTATCCCCGGGACAGGGCGCTGAAGCTTTCTTT.

This clonotype was seen a handful of times. This chain's CDR3 is CASSEVSRQPQHF. In DNA, the CDR3 is TGTGCCAGCAGTGAAGTTTCCCGTCAGCCCCAGCATTTT. V is TRBV6-1 and J is TRBJ1-5; no definite D call. The germline V and J ends were trimmed by 1 base and 6 bases, with 7 bases remaining between them. CDR3 length: 13 amino acids. Germline V lookup: CDR1 MNHNS, CDR2 SASEGT.

The sample holds many counts of this clonotype. This CDR3 is CASSESVNSPLHF. In DNA, the CDR3 is TGCGCCAGCAGTGAGTCTGTGAATTCACCCCTCCACTTT. The chain joins TRBV10-2 to TRBJ1-6; D uncertain. V lost 0 bases to trimming and J lost 7 bases, with 4 bases between them. Germline CDR1 is WSHSY and CDR2 is SAAADI. The CDR3 totals 13 residues.

A few counts support this clonotype. This chain connects TRBV29-1 to TRBJ1-4; TRBD1 might be the D (5 bases). The germline V and J ends were trimmed by 2 bases and 3 bases, with 10 bases remaining between them. Germline V gives CDR1 SQVTM, CDR2 ANQGSEA. This CDR3 has 14 amino acids. In DNA form, the CDR3 reads TGCAGCGTTGAACCGCGGGGGTCTAATGAAAAACTGTTTTTT. Translating it yields CSVEPRGSNEKLFF.

This clonotype was picked up many times. The CDR3 nucleotides read TGTGCCAGCAGTTTTCTGGGGGGAGGAAACACCATATATTTT. This codes for CASSFLGGGNTIYF. This chain links TRBV28 with TRBJ1-3, with D perhaps TRBD1 (5 bases). The CDR3 consists of 14 residues. Germline values: CDR1 MDHEN, CDR2 SYDVKM. V was shortened by 3 bases and J by 4 bases, with 10 bases between the two germline ends.

This clonotype was seen a few times. The rearrangement links TRBV4-3 to TRBJ1-2; a weak D match, TRBD1 (5 bases). CDR1 is LGHNA, CDR2 YSLEER, per germline. V was pared by 0 bases and J by 8 bases, with 19 bases between. The CDR3 has 16 amino acids. CDR3 in amino acids: CASSQDTAGPRSGYTF. In nucleotides, the CDR3 is TGCGCCAGCAGCCAAGATACGGCAGGGCCCCGTAGCGGCTACACCTTC.

The CDR3 nucleotides read TGTGCCAGCAGCGTCTCTTTTGGGGACACCGGGGAGCTGTTTTTT. Translation gives CASSVSFGDTGELFF. The chain carries TRBV9 and TRBJ2-2, with D hard to call. Trimming pared 2 bases from V and 3 bases from J, leaving 11 bases between. The germline CDR1 and CDR2 sequences are SGDLS and YYNGEE. The length of the CDR3 is 15 residues.

The chain employs TRBV14 and TRBJ2-5, with TRBD2 matching 14 bases. CDR3 length equals 20 residues. The germline V gene encodes CDR1 SGHDN and CDR2 FVKESK. With V trimmed by 4 bases and J by 2 bases, 15 bases remained unmatched. The CDR3: CASSLSRPLTSGRAQETQYF. DNA for the CDR3: TGTGCCAGCAGCCTCTCTCGCCCCTTGACTAGCGGGAGGGCACAAGAGACCCAGTACTTC.

This clonotype was recorded many times. The V gene is TRBV6-2 or TRBV6-3, the J gene TRBJ1-1; D might be TRBD1 (5 bases). The length of the CDR3 is 16 residues. Germline loops: CDR1 MNHEY, CDR2 SVGEGT. V lost 2 bases, J lost 4 bases, and 17 bases lay in between. CDR3 residues: CASSYPPGGSFTEAFF. CDR3 DNA: TGTGCCAGCAGTTACCCCCCTGGGGGGTCGTTCACTGAAGCTTTCTTT.

V is TRBV29-1 and J is TRBJ1-5; a possible D gene is TRBD1 (5 bases). The germline V gene encodes CDR1 SQVTM and CDR2 ANQGSEA. Trimming stripped 7 bases from V and 4 bases from J, with 14 bases between. The CDR3 length is 13 residues. The CDR3: CSAGQGMNQPQHF. CDR3 sequence (DNA): TGCAGCGCCGGTCAGGGCATGAATCAGCCCCAGCATTTT.

Many counts were recorded for this clonotype. This chain links TRBV20-1 with TRBJ2-7, with D perhaps matching TRBD2 (6 bases). Trimming took 6 bases from V and 3 from J, leaving 12 bases between them. The CDR3 has 12 amino acids. CDR1 and CDR2 from the germline V gene are DFQATT and SNEGSKA (reference sequence). The CDR3 protein is CSATTSYYEQYF. Written as DNA, the CDR3 is TGCAGTGCCACGACTAGTTACTACGAGCAGTACTTC.

This sequence joins TRBV18 and TRBJ2-7; 10 bases fit TRBD1. The CDR3 spans 14 residues. Germline V CDR1 and CDR2: KGHSH, LQKENI. The V gene end was trimmed by 9 bases and the J gene end by 6 bases; junction bases not matched to a gene: 11. The CDR3 loop is CASAGQGSSFEQYF. CDR3 nucleotides: TGTGCCAGTGCGGGACAGGGGAGTTCTTTCGAGCAGTACTTC.

At least ten counts were recorded for this clonotype. The chain is built from TRBV5-5 and TRBJ2-1; 10 positions match TRBD2. Germline values: CDR1 SGHKS, CDR2 YYEKEE (reference sequence). This CDR3 contains 15 residues. The ends lost 0 bases at V and 9 bases at J; junction bases unmatched: 6. CDR3 in DNA: TGTGCCAGCAGCTTGGACAGCGGGAGGGCGCCTGAGCAGTTCTTC. Translating it yields CASSLDSGRAPEQFF.